This T cell receptor (beta chain) was profiled in a study of identifying expanded T cells in peripheral blood. Findings of the study overall: Variance in clone template counts between approximately 2-week samples significantly increased with total template count across all healthy donors.

This table comes from immunoSEQ multiplex PCR, and its TCRdb copy is limited to in-frame clones, with some not included. Among about 91,000 clones listed, approximately 89% were seen once. Healthy donors had no documented immune events, such as infections, while sampled. To note about this clone: Its antigen is currently unknown.

The sequenced sample was blood. The clonotype was recovered from a person aged 18 to 75 in good health.

In DNA form, the CDR3 reads TGTGCCAGCAGCCCTACTAAGAAAGGGACCGAATTACGGTTCTTC. This sequence encodes CASSPTKKGTELRFF. This sequence joins TRBV5-4 and TRBJ2-1; D is tentatively TRBD1 or TRBD2 (5 bases each). V was pared by 4 bases and J by 15 bases, with 26 bases between. The germline V gene has CDR1 SGHNT and CDR2 YYREEE (reference sequence). CDR3 length: 15 amino acids.